The sequence of this T cell receptor beta chain was determined in a study of blood T cell repertoires in COVID-19 (dated by TCRdb to about 2020). At the level of the whole study: Samples covering the acute and convalescent phases of COVID-19 were provided by collaborators in the United States, Italy and Spain. The repertoires were released in a freely available public database intended as a resource for research on the immune response to SARS-CoV-2. Subjects who had been exposed to COVID-19, were actively infected with it, or had recovered from it provided the deeply sampled blood TCRbeta repertoires that made up the dataset. The material from the prospective study consisted of cDNA or gDNA derived from T cells, B-cell-depleted T cells, or PBMCs. The sample metadata nearly always contained a de-identified subject ID, COVID-19 status, age in years and sex. The samples were drawn from the first 160 participants of the ongoing ImmuneRACE study and from 1,200 or so subjects provided by 6 global collaborators. HLA class I and class II types, where available, came from metadata supplied by the sample provider rather than from assay-based typing. What the study reported, not specific to this receptor: Clinical and demographic metadata were provided uncurated, with the amount varying by source and participant.

Note on this clone: The antigen it binds to is not known. Per-base qualities were not stored, and no clone one base away is much larger.

Enrolling through a virtual design, the prospective study's participants ranged in age from about 18 to 89 years and lived across 24 United States geographic areas. In the prospective study, cohorts were assigned on the basis of participant-reported clinical history obtained from a screening survey and a study questionnaire. For ImmuneRACE Cohort 3, a participant was defined as recovered based on two consecutive negative NP/OP PCR tests, clearance by a healthcare professional, or resolution of symptoms. Each participant in the prospective study had whole blood, serum and a nasopharyngeal or oropharyngeal swab collected by mobile phlebotomists. Prospective study participants could optionally give additional blood draws and questionnaires over an approximately two-month period. Prospective study blood samples were shipped either frozen or at room temperature before DNA extraction. From cysteine to phenylalanine, the CDR3 is 15 amino acids long. The read is trimmed to its CDR3 DNA, 45 bases read in frame from base 1. V was cut back by 3 bases and J by 1 base, leaving a gap of 11 bases between them. CDR1 is given as SGHRS and CDR2 as YFSETQ, both from the germline V gene.

TCRbeta CDR3 regions were amplified from genomic DNA using the immunoSEQ Assay, a bias-controlled multiplex PCR. The study's processing was this. Within the assay, amplification of reference gene primers was used to estimate how many nucleated cells each sample contained. Sequence reads were collapsed and filtered to measure the absolute abundance of every unique TCRbeta CDR3 rearrangement. For each sample, productive Simpson clonality was calculated by taking the square root of Simpson's diversity index across productive rearrangements. The table comes from immuneACCESS by way of TCRdb, which keeps in-frame sequences with V and J called. Part of the clones is missing from these tables; in studies checked, under half for an unresolved V gene and the rest for unknown reasons. V and J calls and clone size follow that table, whereas D and trimming were derived from the DNA. Within this sample are more than 350,000 clones, with approximately 87% of them counted one time only. Of the sample, 10% falls within the top ten clones.

The sequence was collected from a woman aged 50 to 60 who had recovered from COVID-19. The chain joins TRBV5-1 to TRBJ1-3; the D gene is not confidently resolved. The specimen sequenced was PBMCs or T cells enriched from blood (not recorded which). CDR3 region: CASSYLAGSGNTIYF. DNA sequence: TGCGCCAGCAGCTACCTCGCAGGATCTGGAAACACCATATATTTT.